The 7 T cell receptor beta chains listed next were all sequenced from one sample in a study of T cell responses to AZD1222 COVID-19 vaccine. The assay was immunoSEQ multiplex PCR, and TCRdb's table has in-frame clones only and misses some. The table includes 100,000 to 150,000 clones, 80% to 95% detected once. Sequenced here: peripheral blood, sampled 28 days after the second AZD1222 dose. All receptors come from an adult who received the AZD1222 COVID-19 vaccine.

V usage is TRBV11-3 and J usage is TRBJ2-2; maybe TRBD2 (6 bases). The CDR3 has 16 amino acids. The V end was cut by 2 bases, the J end by 0 bases, with 10 bases between. The germline V gene encodes CDR1 SGHNT and CDR2 YENEEA. CDR3 DNA sequence: TGTGCCAGCAGCTTACGGGGGTTCGCGAACACCGGGGAGCTGTTTTTT. Its translation: CASSLRGFANTGELFF.

CDR3 region: CASEPGGGSPLHF. The CDR3 DNA follows: TGCGCCAGCGAGCCAGGGGGCGGTTCACCCCTCCACTTT. The genes are TRBV10-2 and TRBJ1-6, with TRBD1 matching 8 bases. Germline V gene data show CDR1 as WSHSY and CDR2 as SAAADI. CDR3 size: 13 residues. V lost 8 bases to trimming and J lost 9 bases; unmatched junction nucleotides: 6.

This clone was observed a single time. This chain connects TRBV28 to TRBJ1-2, with D possibly TRBD1 on 5 matching bases. The CDR3 spans 13 residues. Per the germline V gene, CDR1 is MDHEN and CDR2 is SYDVKM. Trimming took 4 bases from V and 3 from J, leaving 9 bases between them. The CDR3 region is CASSSSGYYGYTF. The CDR3 DNA reads TGTGCCAGCAGTTCCTCAGGGTACTATGGCTACACCTTC.

The genes are TRBV9 and TRBJ1-1; D might be TRBD1 (5 bases). The CDR3 covers 16 residues. Germline CDR1 reads SGDLS; CDR2 reads YYNGEE. Trimming left V 4 bases short and J 6 bases short, with 22 bases between. The CDR3 DNA is TGTGCCAGCAGCTATTACCCCGGGGCCGAAGGTTCTGAAGCTTTCTTT. Translated, it gives CASSYYPGAEGSEAFF.

This chain uses TRBV10-3 with TRBJ2-1; 9 bases map to TRBD2. The CDR3 spans 13 residues. The junction had 2 bases not matched to a gene; V was cut back by 3 bases and J by 8 bases. Germline V CDR1 and CDR2: ENHRY, SYGVKD. The DNA for the CDR3 is TGTGCCATCAGTGACCAGCGGGAGGATGAGCAGTTCTTC. Residues: CAISDQREDEQFF.

The V and J genes are TRBV11-3 and TRBJ1-3; TRBD1 might be the D (6 bases). V was clipped by 5 bases and J by 0 bases, with 8 bases between them. CDR1 is SGHNT and CDR2 is YENEEA in the germline V gene. The CDR3 runs 14 residues. The CDR3 spells CASSPGHSGNTIYF. CDR3 nucleotides: TGTGCCAGCAGCCCGGGACACTCTGGAAACACCATATATTTT.

The chain recombines TRBV5-1 with TRBJ2-3; D gene ambiguous. Germline values: CDR1 SGHRS, CDR2 YFSETQ. The V gene lost 3 bases and the J gene lost 0 bases, with 8 bases spanning the gap. The CDR3 covers 14 residues. The DNA of the CDR3 is TGCGCCAGCAGCTATCAGACAAGCACAGATACGCAGTATTTT. Translated, it gives CASSYQTSTDTQYF.